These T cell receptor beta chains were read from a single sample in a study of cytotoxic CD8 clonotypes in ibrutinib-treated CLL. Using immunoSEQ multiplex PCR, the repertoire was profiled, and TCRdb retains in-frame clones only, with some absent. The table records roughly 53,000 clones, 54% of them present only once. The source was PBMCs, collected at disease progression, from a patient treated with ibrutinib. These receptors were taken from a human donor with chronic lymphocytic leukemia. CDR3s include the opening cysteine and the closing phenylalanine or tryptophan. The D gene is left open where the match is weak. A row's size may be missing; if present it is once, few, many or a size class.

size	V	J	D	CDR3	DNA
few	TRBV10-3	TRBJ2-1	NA	CAISEGRGSGSYNEQFF	TGTGCCATCAGTGAGGGCAGGGGTAGCGGTTCCTACAATGAGCAGTTCTTC
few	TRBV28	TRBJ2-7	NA	CASRYRYEQYF	TGTGCCAGCAGGTACCGCTACGAGCAGTACTTC
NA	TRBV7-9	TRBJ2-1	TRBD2	CASSSPAGEGNEQFF	TGTGCCAGCAGCTCCCCAGCGGGAGAAGGCAATGAGCAGTTCTTC
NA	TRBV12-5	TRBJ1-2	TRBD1	CASGIQGATYGYTF	TGTGCTAGTGGGATACAGGGGGCGACCTATGGCTACACCTTC
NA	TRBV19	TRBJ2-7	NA	CASAPDGPYEQYF	TGTGCCTCCGCCCCCGACGGGCCCTACGAGCAGTACTTC
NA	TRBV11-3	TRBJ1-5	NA	CASSLDNHQPQHF	TGTGCCAGCAGCTTAGACAACCATCAGCCCCAGCATTTT
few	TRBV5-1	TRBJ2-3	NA	CASTRGTVTDTQYF	TGCGCCAGCACAAGGGGGACCGTCACAGATACGCAGTATTTT
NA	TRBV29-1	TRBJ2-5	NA	CSVVGQNGETQYF	TGCAGCGTTGTAGGGCAGAACGGGGAGACCCAGTACTTC
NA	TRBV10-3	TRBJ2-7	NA	CATSDAPPVYEQYF	TGTGCCACCTCGGACGCCCCGCCGGTCTACGAGCAGTACTTC
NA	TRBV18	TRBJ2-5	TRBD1	CASSPQGATQYF	TGTGCCAGCTCACCCCAGGGGGCGACCCAGTACTTC
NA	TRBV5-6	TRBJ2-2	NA	CASSRRQAPGELFF	TGTGCCAGCAGCAGGAGACAAGCCCCCGGGGAGCTGTTTTTT
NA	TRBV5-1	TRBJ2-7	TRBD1	CASSTGTAYEQYF	TGCGCCAGCAGCACCGGGACAGCCTACGAGCAGTACTTC
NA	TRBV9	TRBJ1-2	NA	CASSTRGPSYGYTF	TGTGCCAGCAGCACCAGGGGACCGAGCTATGGCTACACCTTC
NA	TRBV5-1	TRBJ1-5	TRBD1	CASSLGAGGGRQPQHF	TGCGCCAGCAGCTTAGGAGCAGGGGGCGGGCGTCAGCCCCAGCATTTT
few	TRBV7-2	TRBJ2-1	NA	CASSLNGYNEQFF	TGTGCCAGCAGCTTAAACGGCTACAATGAGCAGTTCTTC
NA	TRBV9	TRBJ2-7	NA	CASSEDITPYEQYF	TGTGCCAGCAGCGAAGACATCACACCCTACGAGCAGTACTTC
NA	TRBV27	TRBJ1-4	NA	CASKMTRWGEKLFF	TGTGCCAGCAAAATGACCCGGTGGGGTGAAAAACTGTTTTTT
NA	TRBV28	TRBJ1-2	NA	CASSLLGAGYTF	TGTGCCAGCAGTTTATTGGGAGCTGGCTACACCTTC
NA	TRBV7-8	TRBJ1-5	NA	CASSLSIPGPKLNQPQHF	TGTGCCAGCAGCTTATCGATCCCGGGGCCCAAACTAAATCAGCCCCAGCATTTT
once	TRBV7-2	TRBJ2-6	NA	CASSLSRDSGANVLTF	TGTGCCAGCAGCCTGAGCAGGGACTCTGGGGCCAACGTCCTGACTTTC
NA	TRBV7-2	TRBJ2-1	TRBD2	CARSLATSGKHEDEQFF	TGTGCCAGAAGCTTGGCCACCAGCGGGAAACACGAGGATGAGCAGTTCTTC
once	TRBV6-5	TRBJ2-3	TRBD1	CASSRQGFSDTQYF	TGTGCCAGCAGTAGACAGGGTTTCTCAGATACGCAGTATTTT
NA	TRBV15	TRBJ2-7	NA	CATSRDQLSWEDEQYF	TGTGCCACCAGCAGAGACCAATTGAGTTGGGAGGACGAGCAGTACTTC
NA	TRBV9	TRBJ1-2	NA	CASSVADRYGYTF	TGTGCCAGCAGCGTAGCTGACCGCTATGGCTACACCTTC
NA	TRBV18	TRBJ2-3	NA	CASSQAGDTQYF	TGTGCCAGCTCACAGGCAGGGGATACGCAGTATTTT
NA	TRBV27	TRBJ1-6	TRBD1	CASSLSRQGASYNSPLHF	TGTGCCAGCAGTTTATCAAGACAGGGGGCCTCCTATAATTCACCCCTCCACTTT
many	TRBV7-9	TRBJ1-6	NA	CASSWGTSYNSPLHF	TGTGCCAGCAGCTGGGGAACCTCCTATAATTCACCCCTCCACTTT
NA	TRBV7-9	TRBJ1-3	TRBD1	CASSFSGGSGNTIYF	TGTGCCAGCAGCTTTTCAGGGGGCTCTGGAAACACCATATATTTT
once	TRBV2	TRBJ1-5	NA	CASSEGSGNQPQHF	TGTGCCAGCAGTGAAGGTAGTGGGAATCAGCCCCAGCATTTT
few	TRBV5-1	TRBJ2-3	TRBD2	CASSTSGGYTDTQYF	TGCGCCAGCAGTACTAGCGGGGGGTACACAGATACGCAGTATTTT
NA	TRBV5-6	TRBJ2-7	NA	CASSFLTSSYEQYF	TGTGCCAGCAGCTTCCTGACAAGCTCCTACGAGCAGTACTTC
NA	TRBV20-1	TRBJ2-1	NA	CSGISYNEQFF	TGCAGTGGAATCTCCTACAATGAGCAGTTCTTC
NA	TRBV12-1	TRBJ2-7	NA	CASSFLGTCTSYEQYF	TGTGCCAGCAGCTTCCTAGGGACTTGTACCTCCTACGAGCAGTACTTC
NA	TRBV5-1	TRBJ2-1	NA	CASSLWGQSSYNEQFF	TGCGCCAGCAGCTTGTGGGGCCAAAGCTCCTACAATGAGCAGTTCTTC
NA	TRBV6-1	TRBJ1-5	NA	CASRQEVSQPQHF	TGTGCCAGCAGGCAGGAGGTCTCTCAGCCCCAGCATTTT
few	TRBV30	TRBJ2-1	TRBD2	CAWSPVTSLYNEQFF	TGTGCCTGGAGCCCCGTGACTAGCTTATACAATGAGCAGTTCTTC
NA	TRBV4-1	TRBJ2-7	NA	CASSRGYEQYF	TGCGCCTCGAGTAGGGGGTACGAGCAGTACTTC
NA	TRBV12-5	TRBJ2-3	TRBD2	CASGKPTSGTDTQYF	TGTGCTAGTGGAAAACCGACTAGCGGCACAGATACGCAGTATTTT
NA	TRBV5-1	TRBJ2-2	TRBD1	CASSEGQGAGELFF	TGCGCCAGCAGCGAGGGACAGGGCGCCGGGGAGCTGTTTTTT
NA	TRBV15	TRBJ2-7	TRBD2	CATSPGLAGHPRVYEQYF	TGTGCCACCAGTCCCGGACTAGCGGGACACCCGAGGGTCTACGAGCAGTACTTC
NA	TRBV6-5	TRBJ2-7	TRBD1	CASSYTGGGYEQYF	TGTGCCAGCAGTTACACAGGGGGTGGCTACGAGCAGTACTTC